Presented here are 2 T cell receptor beta chains from one specimen sequenced in a study of identifying expanded T cells in peripheral blood. The repertoire was sequenced with immunoSEQ multiplex PCR; TCRdb's copy has only in-frame clones and lacks some. The sample lists about 97,000 clones, around 85% seen once, with about a sixth in the top ten. Sequenced material: blood. These TCRs come from a person aged 18 to 75 in good health.

This chain connects TRBV4-3 to TRBJ2-5; D remains ambiguous. The ends were cut back, 2 bases at V and 2 bases at J, with 15 bases in the middle. There are 16 residues in the CDR3. The V gene's germline CDR1 is LGHNA and CDR2 YSLEER. The CDR3 loop reads CASSQSLAAGQETQYF. CDR3 DNA: TGCGCCAGCAGCCAATCCCTTGCGGCAGGACAAGAGACCCAGTACTTC.

This clone was detected a few times. The CDR3 DNA reads TGTGCCAGCAGCTTGGGGGGGAAAAAAGCTTTCTTT. Translating it yields CASSLGGKKAFF. V and J are TRBV5-6 and TRBJ1-1, with D perhaps matching TRBD1 (5 bases). V was pared by 0 bases and J by 9 bases, with 9 bases between. This CDR3 has 12 amino acids. Germline values: CDR1 SGHDT, CDR2 YYEEEE.